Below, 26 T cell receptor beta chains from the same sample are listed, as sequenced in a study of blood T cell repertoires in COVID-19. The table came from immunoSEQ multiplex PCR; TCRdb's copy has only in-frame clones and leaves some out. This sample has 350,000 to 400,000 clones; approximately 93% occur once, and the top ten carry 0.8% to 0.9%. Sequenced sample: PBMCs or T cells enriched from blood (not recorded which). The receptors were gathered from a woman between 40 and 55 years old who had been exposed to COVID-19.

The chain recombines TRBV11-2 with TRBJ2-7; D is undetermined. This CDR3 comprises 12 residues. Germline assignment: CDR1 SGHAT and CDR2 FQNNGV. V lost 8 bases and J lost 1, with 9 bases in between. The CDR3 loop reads CASHDNSYEQYF. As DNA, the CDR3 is TGTGCCAGCCACGACAATTCCTACGAGCAGTACTTC.

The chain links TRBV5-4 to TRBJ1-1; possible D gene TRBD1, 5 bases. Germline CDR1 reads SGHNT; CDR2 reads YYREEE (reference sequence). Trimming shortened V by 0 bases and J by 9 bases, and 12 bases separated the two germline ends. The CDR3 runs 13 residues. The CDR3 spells CASSLEQGGKAFF. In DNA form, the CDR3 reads TGTGCCAGCAGCTTGGAGCAGGGAGGGAAAGCTTTCTTT.

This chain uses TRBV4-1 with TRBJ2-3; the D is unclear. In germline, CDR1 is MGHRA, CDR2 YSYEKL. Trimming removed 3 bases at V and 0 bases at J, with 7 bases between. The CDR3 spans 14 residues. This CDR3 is CASSHSLSTDTQYF. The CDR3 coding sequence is TGCGCCAGCAGCCATTCCCTCAGCACAGATACGCAGTATTTT.

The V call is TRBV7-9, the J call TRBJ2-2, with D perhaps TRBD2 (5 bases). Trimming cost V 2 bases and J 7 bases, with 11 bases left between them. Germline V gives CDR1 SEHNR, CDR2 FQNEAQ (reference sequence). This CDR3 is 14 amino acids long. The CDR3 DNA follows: TGTGCCAGCAGCTTATTCGGGGAAGTCGGGGAGCTGTTTTTT. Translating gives CASSLFGEVGELFF.

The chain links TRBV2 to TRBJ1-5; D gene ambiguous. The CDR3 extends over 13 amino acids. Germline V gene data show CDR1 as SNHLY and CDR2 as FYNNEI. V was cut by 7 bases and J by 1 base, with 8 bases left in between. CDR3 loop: CASNAGSNQPQHF. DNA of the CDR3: TGTGCCAGCAACGCGGGGAGCAATCAGCCCCAGCATTTT.

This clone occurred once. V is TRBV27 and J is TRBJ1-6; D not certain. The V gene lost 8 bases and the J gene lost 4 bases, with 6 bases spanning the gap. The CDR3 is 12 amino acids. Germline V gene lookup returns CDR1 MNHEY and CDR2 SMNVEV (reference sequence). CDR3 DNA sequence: TGTGCCAGCGGAGCGTATAATTCACCCCTCCACTTT. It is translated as CASGAYNSPLHF.

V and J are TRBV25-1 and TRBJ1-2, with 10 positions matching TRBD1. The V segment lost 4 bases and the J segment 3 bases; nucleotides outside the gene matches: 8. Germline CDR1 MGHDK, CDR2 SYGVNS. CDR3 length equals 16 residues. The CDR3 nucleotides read TGTGCCAGCAGTGGCTTTGGGACAGGGGAGGACTATGGCTACACCTTC. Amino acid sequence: CASSGFGTGEDYGYTF.

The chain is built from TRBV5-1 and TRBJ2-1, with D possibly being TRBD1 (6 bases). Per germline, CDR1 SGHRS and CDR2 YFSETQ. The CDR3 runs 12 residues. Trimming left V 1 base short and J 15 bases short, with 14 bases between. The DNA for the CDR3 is TGCGCCAGCAGCTTGAAACAGGGCGAATCGTTCTTC. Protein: CASSLKQGESFF.

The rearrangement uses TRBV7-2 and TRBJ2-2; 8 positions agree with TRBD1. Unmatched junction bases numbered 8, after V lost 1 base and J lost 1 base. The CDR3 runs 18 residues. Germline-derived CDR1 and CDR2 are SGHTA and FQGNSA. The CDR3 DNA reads TGTGCCAGCAGCTTAGAAGGCAGGGGGCGGCGGAACACCGGGGAGCTGTTTTTT. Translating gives CASSLEGRGRRNTGELFF.

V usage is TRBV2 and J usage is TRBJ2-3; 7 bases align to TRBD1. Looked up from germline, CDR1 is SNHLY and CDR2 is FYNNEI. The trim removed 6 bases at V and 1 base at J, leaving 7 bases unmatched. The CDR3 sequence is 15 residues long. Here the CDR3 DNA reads TGTGCCAGCAGCGCACAGGGGTTGGGCACAGATACGCAGTATTTT. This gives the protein CASSAQGLGTDTQYF.

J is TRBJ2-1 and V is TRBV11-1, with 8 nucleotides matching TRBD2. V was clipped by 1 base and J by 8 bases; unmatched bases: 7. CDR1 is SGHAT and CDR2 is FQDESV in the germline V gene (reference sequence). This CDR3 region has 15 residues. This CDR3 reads CASSLDSGSGDEQFF. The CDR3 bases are TGTGCCAGCAGCTTAGACAGCGGGAGCGGCGATGAGCAGTTCTTC.

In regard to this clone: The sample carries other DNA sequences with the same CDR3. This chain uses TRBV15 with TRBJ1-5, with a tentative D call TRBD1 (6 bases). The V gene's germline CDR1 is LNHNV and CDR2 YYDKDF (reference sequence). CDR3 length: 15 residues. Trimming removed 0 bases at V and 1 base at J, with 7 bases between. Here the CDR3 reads CATSRDRGSNQPQHF. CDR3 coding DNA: TGTGCCACCAGCAGAGACAGGGGCAGCAATCAGCCCCAGCATTTT.

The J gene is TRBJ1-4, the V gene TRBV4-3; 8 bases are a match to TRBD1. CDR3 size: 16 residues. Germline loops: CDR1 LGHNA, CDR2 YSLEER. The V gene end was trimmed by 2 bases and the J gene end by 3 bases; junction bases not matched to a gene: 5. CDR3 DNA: TGCGCCAGCAGCCAAACGACAGGGGCGGCTAATGAAAAACTGTTTTTT. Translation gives CASSQTTGAANEKLFF.

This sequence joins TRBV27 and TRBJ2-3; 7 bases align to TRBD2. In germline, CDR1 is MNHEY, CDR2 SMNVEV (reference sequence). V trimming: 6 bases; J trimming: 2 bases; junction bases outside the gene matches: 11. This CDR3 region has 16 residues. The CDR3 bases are TGTGCCAGCAGACTGTCTAGCGGCATACTCACAGATACGCAGTATTTT. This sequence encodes CASRLSSGILTDTQYF.

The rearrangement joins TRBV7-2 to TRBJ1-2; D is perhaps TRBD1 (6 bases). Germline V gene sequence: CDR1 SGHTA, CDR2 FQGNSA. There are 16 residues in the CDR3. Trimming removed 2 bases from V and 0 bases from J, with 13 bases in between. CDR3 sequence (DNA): TGTGCCAGCAGCTTACCGCTGGACAGCTCTAACTATGGCTACACCTTC. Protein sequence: CASSLPLDSSNYGYTF.

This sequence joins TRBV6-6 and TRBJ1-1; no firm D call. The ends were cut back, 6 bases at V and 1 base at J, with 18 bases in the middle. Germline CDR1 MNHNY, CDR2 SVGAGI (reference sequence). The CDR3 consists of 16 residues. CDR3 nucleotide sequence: TGTGCCAGCAGAAAGAGGGCGGATCCTTCGAACACTGAAGCTTTCTTT. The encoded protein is CASRKRADPSNTEAFF.

In DNA, the CDR3 is TGTGCCAGCAGCAAAGAGTTGGCTAGCGGGCCCGGGGCGCAGTATTTT. It translates to CASSKELASGPGAQYF. The chain has TRBV9 and TRBJ2-3; 8 nucleotides align to TRBD2. This CDR3 comprises 16 residues. Losses at the gene ends were 4 bases for V and 10 bases for J; bases not matched to a gene: 17. Germline lookup yields CDR1 SGDLS and CDR2 YYNGEE. The full variable domain, in which reference TRBV9 and TRBJ2-3 provide the parts outside the CDR3, is DSGVTQTPKHLITATGQRVTLRCSPRSGDLSVYWYQQSLDQGLQFLIQYYNGEERAKGNILERFSAQQFPDLHSELNLSSLELGDSALYFCASSKELASGPGAQYFGPGTRLTVL.

The CDR3 region is CASSQEGVSNQPQHF. The CDR3 DNA reads TGTGCCAGCAGCCAAGAGGGAGTTAGCAATCAGCCCCAGCATTTT. The rearrangement uses TRBV3-1 (or the pseudogene TRBV3-2) and TRBJ1-5; D uncertain. This CDR3 contains 15 residues. V lost 0 bases to trimming and J lost 0 bases, with 6 bases between them. CDR1 LGHDT and CDR2 YNNKEL come from the germline V gene (reference sequence).

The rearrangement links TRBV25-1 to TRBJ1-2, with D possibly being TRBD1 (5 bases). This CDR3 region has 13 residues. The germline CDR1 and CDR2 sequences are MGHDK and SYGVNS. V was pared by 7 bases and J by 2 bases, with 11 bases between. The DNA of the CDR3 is TGTGCCAGCAAAGGGGCGTTGAACTATGGCTACACCTTC. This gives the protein CASKGALNYGYTF.

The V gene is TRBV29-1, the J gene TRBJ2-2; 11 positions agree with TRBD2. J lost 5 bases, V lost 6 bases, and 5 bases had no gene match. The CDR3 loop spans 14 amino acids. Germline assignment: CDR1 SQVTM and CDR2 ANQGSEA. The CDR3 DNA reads TGCAGCGTGCGGACTAGCGGGTATACCGGGGAGCTGTTTTTT. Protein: CSVRTSGYTGELFF.

CDR3: CASSPSGGENYGYTF. CDR3 nucleotides: TGTGCCAGCAGCCCTTCCGGGGGGGAAAACTATGGCTACACCTTC. The chain recombines TRBV7-9 with TRBJ1-2, with D possibly matching TRBD1 (5 bases). The CDR3 length is 15 residues. The germline V gene encodes CDR1 SEHNR and CDR2 FQNEAQ (reference sequence). Trimming removed 5 bases from V and 2 bases from J, with 15 bases in between.

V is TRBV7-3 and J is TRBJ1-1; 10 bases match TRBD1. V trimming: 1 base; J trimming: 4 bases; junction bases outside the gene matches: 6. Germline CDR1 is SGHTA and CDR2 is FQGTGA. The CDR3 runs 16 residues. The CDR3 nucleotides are TGTGCCAGCAGCTTAAATGCGGGGGACAGGGGCACTGAAGCTTTCTTT. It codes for CASSLNAGDRGTEAFF.

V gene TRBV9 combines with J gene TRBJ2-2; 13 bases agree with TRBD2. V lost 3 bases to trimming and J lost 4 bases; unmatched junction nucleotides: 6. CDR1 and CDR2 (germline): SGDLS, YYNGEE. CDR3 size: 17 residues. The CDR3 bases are TGTGCCAGCAGCGCCCTTACTAGCGGGAGGGGCACCGGGGAGCTGTTTTTT. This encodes CASSALTSGRGTGELFF.

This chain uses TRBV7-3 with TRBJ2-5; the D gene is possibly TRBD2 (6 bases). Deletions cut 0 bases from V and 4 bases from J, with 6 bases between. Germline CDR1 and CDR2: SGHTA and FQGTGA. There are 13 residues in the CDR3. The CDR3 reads CASSLTGGETQYF. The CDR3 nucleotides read TGTGCCAGCAGCTTAACGGGGGGAGAGACCCAGTACTTC.

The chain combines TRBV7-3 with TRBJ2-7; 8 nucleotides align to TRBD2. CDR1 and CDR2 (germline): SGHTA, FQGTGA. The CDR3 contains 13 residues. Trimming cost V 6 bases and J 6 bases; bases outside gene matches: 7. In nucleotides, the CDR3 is TGTGCCAGCAGTCATGGACTAGCCTCCGAGCAGTACTTC. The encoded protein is CASSHGLASEQYF.

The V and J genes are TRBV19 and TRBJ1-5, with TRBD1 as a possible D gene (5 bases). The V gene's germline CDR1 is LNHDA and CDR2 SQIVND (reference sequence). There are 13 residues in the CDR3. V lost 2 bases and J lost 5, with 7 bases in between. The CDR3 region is CASSIQGYQPQHF. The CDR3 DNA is TGTGCCAGTAGTATACAGGGTTATCAGCCCCAGCATTTT.